This T cell receptor (beta chain) stems from a study of blood T cell repertoires in COVID-19. CDR3 length: 15 residues. V lost 3 bases to trimming and J lost 2 bases; unmatched junction nucleotides: 6. Germline V lookup: CDR1 SGHRS, CDR2 YFSETQ. Sequenced by immunoSEQ multiplex PCR; TCRdb stores in-frame clones only, minus some. The table includes about 15,000 clones, 73% detected once. Specimen: peripheral blood. This receptor was identified in a boy between 2 and 15 years old with active or convalescent COVID-19. The V gene is TRBV5-1, the J gene TRBJ2-7; 9 nucleotides match TRBD2. The CDR3 DNA reads as TGCGCCAGCAGCTACGTTAGCGGGGGCACCTACGAGCAGTACTTC. The encoded protein is CASSYVSGGTYEQYF.